This T cell receptor (beta chain) derives from a study of CD8+CD57+ T cells in acquired aplastic anemia. For the study at large: Mean DNA quantity obtained from sorted CD4+ and CD8+ cells was about 3.5 ug. Study-wide results and limits: For CD8+ Simpson's diversity, patients and controls showed no significant difference.

CD8+CD57+ cell expansion had been shown by flow cytometry in patients chosen for sequencing. At the time of blood sampling, patients had not yet received any therapy. Genomic DNA constituted the template upon which TCR beta VDJ and CDR3 profiling was performed. One entry per CDR3 protein results from TCRdb running MiXCR on the reads. In the table there are roughly 250,000 distinct CDR3 sequences, approximately 82% of which are singletons. As regards this clonotype: Its antigen is currently unknown.

The germline CDR1 and CDR2 sequences are SEHNR and FQNEAQ (reference sequence). Trimming pared 6 bases from V and 10 bases from J, leaving 10 bases between. The CDR3 spans 12 residues. The chain is built from TRBV7-9 and TRBJ1-6, with D uncertain. Sequenced: sorted CD4+, CD8+, or CD8+CD57+ T cells (not recorded which) from PBMCs. This sequence originates from a human donor with aplastic anemia. CDR3 in DNA: TGTGCCAGCAGTTTAAACGAATCACCCCTCCACTTT. Its protein is CASSLNESPLHF.